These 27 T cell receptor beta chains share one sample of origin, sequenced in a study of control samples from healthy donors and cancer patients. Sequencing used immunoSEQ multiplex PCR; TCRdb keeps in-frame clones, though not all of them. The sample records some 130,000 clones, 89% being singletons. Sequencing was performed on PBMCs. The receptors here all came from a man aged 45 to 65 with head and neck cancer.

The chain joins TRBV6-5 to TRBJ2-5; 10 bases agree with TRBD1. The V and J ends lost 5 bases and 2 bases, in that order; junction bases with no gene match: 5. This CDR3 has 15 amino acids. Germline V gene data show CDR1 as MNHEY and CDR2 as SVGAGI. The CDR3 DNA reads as TGTGCCAGCAGTCCTCCGGGACAGGGGCAAGAGACCCAGTACTTC. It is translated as CASSPPGQGQETQYF.

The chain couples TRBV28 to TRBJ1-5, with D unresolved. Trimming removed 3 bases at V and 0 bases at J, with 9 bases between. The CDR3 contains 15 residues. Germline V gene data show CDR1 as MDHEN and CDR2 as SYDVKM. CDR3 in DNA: TGTGCCAGCAGTTTTGCAGACTATAGCAATCAGCCCCAGCATTTT. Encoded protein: CASSFADYSNQPQHF.

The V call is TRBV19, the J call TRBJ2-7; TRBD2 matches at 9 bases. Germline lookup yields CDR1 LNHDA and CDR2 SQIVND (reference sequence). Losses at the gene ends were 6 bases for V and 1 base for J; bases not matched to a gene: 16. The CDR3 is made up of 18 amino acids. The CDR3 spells CASSDPSGRKAESYEQYF. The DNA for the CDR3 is TGTGCCAGTAGCGACCCCAGCGGGAGGAAGGCCGAGTCCTACGAGCAGTACTTC.

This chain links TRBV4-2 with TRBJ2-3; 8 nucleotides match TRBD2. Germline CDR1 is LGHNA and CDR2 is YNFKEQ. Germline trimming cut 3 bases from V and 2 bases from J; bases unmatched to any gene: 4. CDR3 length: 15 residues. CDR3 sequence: CASSHGLADTDTQYF. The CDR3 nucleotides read TGTGCCAGCAGCCACGGACTAGCCGACACAGATACGCAGTATTTT.

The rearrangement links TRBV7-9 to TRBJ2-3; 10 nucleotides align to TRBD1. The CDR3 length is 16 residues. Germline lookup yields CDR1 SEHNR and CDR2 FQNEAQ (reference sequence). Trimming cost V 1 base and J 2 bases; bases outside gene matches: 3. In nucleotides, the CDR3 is TGTGCCAGCAGCTTAGGACAGGGGGCGTCCACAGATACGCAGTATTTT. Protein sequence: CASSLGQGASTDTQYF.

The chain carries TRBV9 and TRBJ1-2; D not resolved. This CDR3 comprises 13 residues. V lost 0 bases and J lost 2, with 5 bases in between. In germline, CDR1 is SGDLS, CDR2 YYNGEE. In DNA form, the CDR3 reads TGTGCCAGCAGCGTAGATGGAAACTATGGCTACACCTTC. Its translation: CASSVDGNYGYTF.

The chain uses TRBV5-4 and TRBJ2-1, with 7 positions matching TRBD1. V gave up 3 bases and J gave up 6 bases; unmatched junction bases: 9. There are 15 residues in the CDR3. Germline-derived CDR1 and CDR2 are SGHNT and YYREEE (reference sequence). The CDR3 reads CASSSSTGWINEQFF. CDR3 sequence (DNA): TGTGCCAGCAGCTCCTCGACAGGGTGGATCAATGAGCAGTTCTTC. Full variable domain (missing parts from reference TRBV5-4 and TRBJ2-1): ETGVTQSPTHLIKTRGQQVTLRCSSQSGHNTVSWYQQALGQGPQFIFQYYREEENGRGNFPPRFSGLQFPNYSSELNVNALELDDSALYLCASSSSTGWINEQFFGPGTRLTVL.

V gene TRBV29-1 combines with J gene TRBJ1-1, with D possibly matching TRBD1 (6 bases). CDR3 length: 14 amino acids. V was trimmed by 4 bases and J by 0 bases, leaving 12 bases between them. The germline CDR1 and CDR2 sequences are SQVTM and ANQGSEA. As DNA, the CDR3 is TGCAGCGTTGGGTGGGGGGGCCTGAACACTGAAGCTTTCTTT. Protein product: CSVGWGGLNTEAFF.

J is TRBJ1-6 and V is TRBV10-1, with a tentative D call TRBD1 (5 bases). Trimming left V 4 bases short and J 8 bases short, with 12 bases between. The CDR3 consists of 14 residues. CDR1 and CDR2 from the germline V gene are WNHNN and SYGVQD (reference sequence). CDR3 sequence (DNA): TGCGCCAGCAGTGCCACGAGGGGCGATTCACCCCTCCACTTT. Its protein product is CASSATRGDSPLHF.

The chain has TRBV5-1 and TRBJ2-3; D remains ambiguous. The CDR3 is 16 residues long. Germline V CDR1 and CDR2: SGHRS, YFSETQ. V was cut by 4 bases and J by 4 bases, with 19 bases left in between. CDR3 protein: CASSIQSSALSDTQYF. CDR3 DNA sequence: TGCGCCAGCAGCATCCAATCTAGTGCTCTCTCAGATACGCAGTATTTT.

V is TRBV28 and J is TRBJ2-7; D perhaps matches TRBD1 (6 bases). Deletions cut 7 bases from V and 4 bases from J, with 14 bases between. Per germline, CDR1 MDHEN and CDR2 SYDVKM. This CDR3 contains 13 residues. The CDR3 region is CASKPGDGYEQYF. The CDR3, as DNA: TGTGCCAGCAAACCAGGGGATGGATACGAGCAGTACTTC.

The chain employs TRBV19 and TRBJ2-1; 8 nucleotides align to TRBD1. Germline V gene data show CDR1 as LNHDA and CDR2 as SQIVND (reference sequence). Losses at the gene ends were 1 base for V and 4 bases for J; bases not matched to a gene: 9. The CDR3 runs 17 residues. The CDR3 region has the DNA TGTGCCAGTAGTATAGCCCCAGGGGGCGGGGTGTACAATGAGCAGTTCTTC. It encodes CASSIAPGGGVYNEQFF.

In DNA form, the CDR3 reads TGTGCCAGCACCAATTCCGGGGGGAGCGTAAGCTCCTACAATGAGCAGTTCTTC. Translated: CASTNSGGSVSSYNEQFF. The chain uses TRBV7-9 and TRBJ2-1, with 7 bases aligning to TRBD2. The CDR3 totals 18 residues. Germline V gene data show CDR1 as SEHNR and CDR2 as FQNEAQ (reference sequence). After removal of 7 bases from V and 0 bases from J, the junction contained 15 bases not matched to a gene.

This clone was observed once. The chain's CDR3 is CASSKSIGGSRNQPQHF. In DNA form, the CDR3 reads TGTGCCAGCAGCAAAAGTATAGGGGGATCCCGCAATCAGCCCCAGCATTTT. The chain links TRBV21-1 to TRBJ1-5; the D call TRBD1 from the table was never checked on the DNA. TRBV21-1 is classified as a pseudogene. The CDR3 is made up of 17 amino acids.

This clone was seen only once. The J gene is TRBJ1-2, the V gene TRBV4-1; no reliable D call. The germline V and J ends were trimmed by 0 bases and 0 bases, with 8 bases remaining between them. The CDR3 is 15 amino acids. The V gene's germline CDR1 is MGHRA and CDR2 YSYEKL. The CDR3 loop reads CASSQDDTTNYGYTF. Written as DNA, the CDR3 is TGCGCCAGCAGCCAAGATGATACCACTAACTATGGCTACACCTTC.

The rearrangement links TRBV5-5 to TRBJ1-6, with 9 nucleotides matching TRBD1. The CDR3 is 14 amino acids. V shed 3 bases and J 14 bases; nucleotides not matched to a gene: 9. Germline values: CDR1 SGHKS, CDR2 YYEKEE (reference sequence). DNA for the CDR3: TGTGCCAGCAGCTCCGAGGGACAGGGAAACACCCTCCACTTT. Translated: CASSSEGQGNTLHF.

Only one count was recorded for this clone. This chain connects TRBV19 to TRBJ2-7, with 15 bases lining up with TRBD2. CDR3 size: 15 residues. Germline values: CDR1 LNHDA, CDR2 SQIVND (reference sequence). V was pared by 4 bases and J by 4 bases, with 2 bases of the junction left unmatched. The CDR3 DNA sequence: TGTGCCAGTAGTAAGGGACTAGCGGGAGGTTACGAGCAGTACTTC. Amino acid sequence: CASSKGLAGGYEQYF.

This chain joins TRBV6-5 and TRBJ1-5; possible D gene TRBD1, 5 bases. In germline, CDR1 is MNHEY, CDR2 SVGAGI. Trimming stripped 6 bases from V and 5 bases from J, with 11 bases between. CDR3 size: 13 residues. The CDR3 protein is CASSRVRDQPQHF. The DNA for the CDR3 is TGTGCCAGCAGCAGGGTCCGCGATCAGCCCCAGCATTTT.

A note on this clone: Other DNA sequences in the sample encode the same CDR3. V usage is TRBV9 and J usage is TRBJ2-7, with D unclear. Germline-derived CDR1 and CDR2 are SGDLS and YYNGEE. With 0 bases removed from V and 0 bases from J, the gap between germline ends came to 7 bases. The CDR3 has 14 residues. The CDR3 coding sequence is TGTGCCAGCAGCGTAGTTCCTAGCTCCTACGAGCAGTACTTC. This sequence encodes CASSVVPSSYEQYF.

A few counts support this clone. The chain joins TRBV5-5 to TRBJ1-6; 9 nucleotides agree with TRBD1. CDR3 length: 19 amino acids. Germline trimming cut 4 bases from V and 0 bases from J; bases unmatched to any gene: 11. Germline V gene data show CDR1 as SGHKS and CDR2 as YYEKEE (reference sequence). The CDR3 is CASSPGGTGPSSYNSPLHF. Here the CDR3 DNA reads TGTGCCAGCAGCCCGGGAGGGACAGGGCCGAGCTCCTATAATTCACCCCTCCACTTT.

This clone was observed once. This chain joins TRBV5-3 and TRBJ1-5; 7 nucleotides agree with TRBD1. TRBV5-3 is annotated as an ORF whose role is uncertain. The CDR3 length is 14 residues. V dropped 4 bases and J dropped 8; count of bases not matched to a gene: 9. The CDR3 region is CARSPRQGNKPQHF. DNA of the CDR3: TGTGCCAGAAGCCCTAGACAGGGTAACAAGCCCCAGCATTTT.

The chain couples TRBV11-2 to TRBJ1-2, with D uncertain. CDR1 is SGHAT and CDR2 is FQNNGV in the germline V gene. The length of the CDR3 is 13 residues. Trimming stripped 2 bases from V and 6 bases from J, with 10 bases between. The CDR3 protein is CASSLMQDDGYTF. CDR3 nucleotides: TGTGCCAGCAGCTTAATGCAGGACGATGGCTACACCTTC.

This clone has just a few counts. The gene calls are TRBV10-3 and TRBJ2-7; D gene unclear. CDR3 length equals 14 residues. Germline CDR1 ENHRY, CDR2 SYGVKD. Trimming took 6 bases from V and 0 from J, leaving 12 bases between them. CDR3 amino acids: CAISETVRSYEQYF. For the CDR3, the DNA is TGTGCCATCAGCGAAACGGTTCGCTCCTACGAGCAGTACTTC.

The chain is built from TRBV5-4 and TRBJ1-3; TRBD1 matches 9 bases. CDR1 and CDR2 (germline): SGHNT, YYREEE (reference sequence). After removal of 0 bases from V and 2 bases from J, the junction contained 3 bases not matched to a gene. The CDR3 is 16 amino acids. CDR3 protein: CASSLARTGAGNTIYF. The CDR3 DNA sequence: TGTGCCAGCAGCTTGGCGAGGACAGGGGCTGGAAACACCATATATTTT.

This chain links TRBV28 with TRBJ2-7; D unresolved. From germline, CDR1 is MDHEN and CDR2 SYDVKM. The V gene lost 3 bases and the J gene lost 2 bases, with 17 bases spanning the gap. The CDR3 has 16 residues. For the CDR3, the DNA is TGTGCCAGCAGTTTCGGCGCAGCCCTAAACACCTACGAGCAGTACTTC. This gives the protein CASSFGAALNTYEQYF.

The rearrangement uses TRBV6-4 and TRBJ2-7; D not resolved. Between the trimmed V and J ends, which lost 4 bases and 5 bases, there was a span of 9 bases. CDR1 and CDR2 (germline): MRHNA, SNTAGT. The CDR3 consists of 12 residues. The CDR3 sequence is CASSGRAHEQYF. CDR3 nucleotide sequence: TGTGCCAGCAGTGGAAGGGCCCACGAGCAGTACTTC.

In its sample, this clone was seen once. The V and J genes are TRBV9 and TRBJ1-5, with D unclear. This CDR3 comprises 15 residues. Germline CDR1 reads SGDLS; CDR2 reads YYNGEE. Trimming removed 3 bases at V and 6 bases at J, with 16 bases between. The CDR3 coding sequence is TGTGCCAGCAGCGCCTACCCGGGAGGGAGTCAGCCCCAGCATTTT. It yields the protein CASSAYPGGSQPQHF. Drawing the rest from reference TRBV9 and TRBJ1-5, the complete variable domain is DSGVTQTPKHLITATGQRVTLRCSPRSGDLSVYWYQQSLDQGLQFLIQYYNGEERAKGNILERFSAQQFPDLHSELNLSSLELGDSALYFCASSAYPGGSQPQHFGDGTRLSIL.